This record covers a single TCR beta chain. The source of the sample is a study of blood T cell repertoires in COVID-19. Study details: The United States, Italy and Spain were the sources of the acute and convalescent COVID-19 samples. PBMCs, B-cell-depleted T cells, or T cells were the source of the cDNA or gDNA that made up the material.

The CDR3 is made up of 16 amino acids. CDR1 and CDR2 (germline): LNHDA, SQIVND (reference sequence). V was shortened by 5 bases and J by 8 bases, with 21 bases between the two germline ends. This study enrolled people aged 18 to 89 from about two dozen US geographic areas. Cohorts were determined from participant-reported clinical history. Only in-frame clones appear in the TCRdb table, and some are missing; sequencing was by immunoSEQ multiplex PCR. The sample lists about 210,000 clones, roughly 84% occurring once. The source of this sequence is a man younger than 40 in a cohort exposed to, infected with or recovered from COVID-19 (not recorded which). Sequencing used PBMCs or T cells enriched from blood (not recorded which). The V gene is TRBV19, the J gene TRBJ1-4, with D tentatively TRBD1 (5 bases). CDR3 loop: CASSWGPGSGGEKLFF. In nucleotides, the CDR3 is TGTGCCAGTAGTTGGGGACCCGGGAGTGGCGGAGAAAAACTGTTTTTT.